The 10 T cell receptor beta chains presented below share a single source sample, sequenced in a study of T cell responses to AZD1222 COVID-19 vaccine. Data came from immunoSEQ multiplex PCR; TCRdb stores just in-frame clones and leaves some out. This table holds 60,000 to 70,000 clones, roughly four fifths found once. The sample in question was peripheral blood, obtained on day 0 of AZD1222 vaccination. Receptor source: an adult in good health.

This clone is a singleton in its sample. This sequence joins TRBV27 and TRBJ1-4, with D unresolved. Trimming shortened V by 5 bases and J by 9 bases, and 19 bases separated the two germline ends. CDR3 length: 15 residues. Germline CDR1 is MNHEY and CDR2 is SMNVEV (reference sequence). The CDR3 sequence: CASSLLKGSGKKLFF. In DNA, the CDR3 is TGTGCCAGCAGTCTCCTCAAGGGAAGTGGGAAAAAACTGTTTTTT.

The chain carries TRBV3-1 (or the pseudogene TRBV3-2) and TRBJ1-1, with a possible D match to TRBD1 (5 bases). Trimming removed 0 bases at V and 4 bases at J, with 12 bases between. The CDR3 is 15 amino acids. Germline V gives CDR1 LGHDT, CDR2 YNNKEL (reference sequence). In DNA form, the CDR3 reads TGTGCCAGCAGCCAAGAACCGGGGGTGGGCACTGAAGCTTTCTTT. This sequence encodes CASSQEPGVGTEAFF.

The rearrangement uses TRBV19 and TRBJ2-2; D is tentatively TRBD1 or TRBD2 (5 bases each). CDR3 length: 15 residues. V dropped 6 bases and J dropped 1 base, with 12 bases sitting between them. The germline gives CDR1 LNHDA, CDR2 SQIVND (reference sequence). The CDR3 DNA reads TGTGCCAGTAGGCCCCGGGACGTGAACACCGGGGAGCTGTTTTTT. Its translation: CASRPRDVNTGELFF.

The chain links TRBV6-1 to TRBJ2-7; TRBD1 or TRBD2 may be the D gene (6 bases each). V was trimmed by 3 bases and J by 3 bases, leaving 18 bases between them. Germline V lookup: CDR1 MNHNS, CDR2 SASEGT. The CDR3 covers 16 residues. The CDR3 loop reads CASSDPNREAGYEQYF. In DNA, the CDR3 is TGTGCCAGCAGTGACCCCAACAGGGAAGCGGGCTACGAGCAGTACTTC.

Only one count was recorded for this clone. The chain combines TRBV23-1 with TRBJ1-4; TRBD1 matches at 7 bases. TRBV23-1 is marked as an open reading frame, function uncertain. The V segment lost 8 bases and the J segment 5 bases; nucleotides outside the gene matches: 8. The length of the CDR3 is 14 residues. The CDR3 is CASSLSGGNEKLFF. As DNA, the CDR3 is TGCGCCAGCTCCCTCTCAGGGGGGAATGAAAAACTGTTTTTT.

This chain links TRBV11-2 with TRBJ1-1; D gene uncertain. CDR1 is SGHAT, CDR2 FQNNGV, per germline. The germline V and J ends were trimmed by 0 bases and 11 bases, with 13 bases remaining between them. The length of the CDR3 is 13 residues. The chain's CDR3 is CASSLDVDLRAFF. The CDR3 nucleotides are TGTGCCAGCAGCTTAGATGTGGATCTGAGGGCTTTCTTT.

This rearrangement joins TRBV6-4 to TRBJ1-2; 11 bases are shared with TRBD1. V trimming: 6 bases; J trimming: 6 bases; junction bases outside the gene matches: 6. CDR1 and CDR2 (germline): MRHNA, SNTAGT. This CDR3 has 14 residues. The CDR3 nucleotides read TGTGCCAGCAGCCGGGACAGGGGGATCGATGGCTACACCTTC. This codes for CASSRDRGIDGYTF.

The V call is TRBV6-1, the J call TRBJ2-3, with a possible D match to TRBD2 (5 bases). CDR1 is MNHNS, CDR2 SASEGT, per germline. Trimming cost V 2 bases and J 1 base, with 10 bases left between them. CDR3 length: 15 residues. Written as DNA, the CDR3 is TGTGCCAGCAGTGAATGGAATAGCGGCACAGATACGCAGTATTTT. Translating gives CASSEWNSGTDTQYF.

The chain recombines TRBV15 with TRBJ2-3, with 9 bases aligning to TRBD2. J lost 3 bases, V lost 0 bases, and 7 bases had no gene match. CDR3 length equals 17 residues. From germline, CDR1 is LNHNV and CDR2 YYDKDF (reference sequence). The CDR3 region has the DNA TGTGCCACCAGCAGAGATTTGGCTAGCGGGGCAACAGATACGCAGTATTTT. It codes for CATSRDLASGATDTQYF.

Only one count was recorded for this clone. The chain combines TRBV29-1 with TRBJ2-5, with D possibly being TRBD1 (9 bases). This CDR3 region has 16 residues. Germline assignment: CDR1 SQVTM and CDR2 ANQGSEA. The ends were cut back, 7 bases at V and 5 bases at J, with 26 bases in the middle. In DNA, the CDR3 is TGCAGCGGTACAGGGGGCGTAGCGGGGAGTGGGGAGACCCAGTACTTC. Its protein is CSGTGGVAGSGETQYF.